One TCR beta chain is described in this entry. The data derive from a study of T cell changes during pregnancy in multiple sclerosis. The V end was cut by 5 bases, the J end by 5 bases, with 3 bases between. The CDR3 extends over 11 amino acids. Germline V gives CDR1 MDHEN, CDR2 SYDVKM. Measured with immunoSEQ multiplex PCR; TCRdb has only the in-frame clones, and not every one. The sample holds 60,000 to 90,000 clones, about 90% seen once. The sequence derives from a female donor in good health, enrolled as a control in a pregnancy study. The chain joins TRBV28 to TRBJ2-2; no firm D call. Material: peripheral blood, obtained in the first trimester of pregnancy. The DNA for the CDR3 is TGTGCCAGCAGTCAAACCGGGGAGCTGTTTTTT. Residues: CASSQTGELFF.